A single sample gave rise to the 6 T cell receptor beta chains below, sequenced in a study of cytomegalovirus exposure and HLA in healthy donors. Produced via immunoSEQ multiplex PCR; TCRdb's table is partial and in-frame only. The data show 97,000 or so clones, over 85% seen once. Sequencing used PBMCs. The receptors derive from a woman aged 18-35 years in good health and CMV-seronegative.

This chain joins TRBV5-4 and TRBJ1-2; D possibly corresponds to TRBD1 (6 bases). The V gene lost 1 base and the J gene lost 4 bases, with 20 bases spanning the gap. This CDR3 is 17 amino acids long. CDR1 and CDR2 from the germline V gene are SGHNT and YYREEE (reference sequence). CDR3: CASSLLGARIDIYGYTF. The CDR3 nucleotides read TGTGCCAGCAGCTTGCTGGGGGCGAGGATAGATATCTATGGCTACACCTTC.

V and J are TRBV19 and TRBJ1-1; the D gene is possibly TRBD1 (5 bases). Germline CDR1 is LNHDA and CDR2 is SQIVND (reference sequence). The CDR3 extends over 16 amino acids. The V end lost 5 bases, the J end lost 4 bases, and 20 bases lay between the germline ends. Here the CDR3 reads CASSPDLNQGFTEAFF. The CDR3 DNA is TGTGCCAGTAGTCCCGACCTTAATCAGGGATTCACTGAAGCTTTCTTT.

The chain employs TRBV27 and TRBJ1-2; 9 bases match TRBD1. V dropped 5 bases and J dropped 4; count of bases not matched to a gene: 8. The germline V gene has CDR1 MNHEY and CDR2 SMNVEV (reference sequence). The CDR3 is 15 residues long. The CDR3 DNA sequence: TGTGCCAGCAGTGCACAGGGGGCGTTGGGCTATGGCTACACCTTC. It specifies CASSAQGALGYGYTF.

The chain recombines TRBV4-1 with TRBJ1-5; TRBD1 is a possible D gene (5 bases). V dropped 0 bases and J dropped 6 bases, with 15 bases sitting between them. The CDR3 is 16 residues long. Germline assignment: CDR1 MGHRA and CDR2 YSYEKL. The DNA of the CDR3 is TGCGCCAGCAGCCAAGAGGGAAGGGGCGGCGGTCAGCCCCAGCATTTT. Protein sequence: CASSQEGRGGGQPQHF.

CDR3 sequence: CASSSLQGATEAFF. CDR3 sequence (DNA): TGTGCCAGCAGCTCACTACAGGGAGCCACTGAAGCTTTCTTT. This rearrangement joins TRBV7-9 to TRBJ1-1, with D perhaps matching TRBD1 (6 bases). Germline V gives CDR1 SEHNR, CDR2 FQNEAQ (reference sequence). The CDR3 covers 14 residues. V was shortened by 4 bases and J by 4 bases, with 13 bases between the two germline ends.

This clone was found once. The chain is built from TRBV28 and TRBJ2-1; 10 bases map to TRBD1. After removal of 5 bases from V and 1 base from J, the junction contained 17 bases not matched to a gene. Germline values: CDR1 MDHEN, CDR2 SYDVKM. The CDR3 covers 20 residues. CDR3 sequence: CASSRHLTGGLSSSYNEQFF. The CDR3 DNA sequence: TGTGCCAGCAGTCGTCATTTGACAGGGGGCTTATCGAGTTCCTACAATGAGCAGTTCTTC.